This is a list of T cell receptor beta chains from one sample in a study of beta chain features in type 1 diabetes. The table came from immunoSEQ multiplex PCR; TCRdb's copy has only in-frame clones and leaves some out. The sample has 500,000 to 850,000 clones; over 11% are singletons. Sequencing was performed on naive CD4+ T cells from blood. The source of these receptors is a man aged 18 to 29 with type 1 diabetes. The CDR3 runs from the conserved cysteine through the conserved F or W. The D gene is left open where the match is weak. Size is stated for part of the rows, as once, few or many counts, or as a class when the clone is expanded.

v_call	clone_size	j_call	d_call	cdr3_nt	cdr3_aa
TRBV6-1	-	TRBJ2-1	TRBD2	TGTGCCAGCAGACTAGCGGGAGGCTCCTACAATGAGCAGTTCTTC	CASRLAGGSYNEQFF
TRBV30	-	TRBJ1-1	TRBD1	TGTGCCTGGGGGACAGGGAGAACTGAAGCTTTCTTT	CAWGTGRTEAFF
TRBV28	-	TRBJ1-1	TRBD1	TGTGCCAGCAGTGGGGGCGGGACAGGGTTTATGAACACTGAAGCTTTCTTT	CASSGGGTGFMNTEAFF
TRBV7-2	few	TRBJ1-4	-	TGTGCCAGCAGCCAGAACACACAGAGCCTTGGGGAAAAACTGTTTTTT	CASSQNTQSLGEKLFF
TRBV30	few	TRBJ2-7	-	TGTGCCTGGAGTGTACAGTGGTCCTACGAGCAGTACTTC	CAWSVQWSYEQYF
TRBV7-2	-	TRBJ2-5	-	TGTGCCAGCAGCTTACAGGGGTCGATGGAGACCCAGTACTTC	CASSLQGSMETQYF
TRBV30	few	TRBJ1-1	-	TGTGCCTGGAGGGGGCAAGGCACTGAAGCTTTCTTT	CAWRGQGTEAFF
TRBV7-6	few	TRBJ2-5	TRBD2	TGTGCCAGCAGCTTAGCAATAGCGGGAGGGCAAGAGACCCAGTACTTC	CASSLAIAGGQETQYF
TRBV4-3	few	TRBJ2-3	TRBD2	TGCGCCAGCAGCCAAGAGGGGCTTGGTAGCGGGGGGAGCACAGATACGCAGTATTTT	CASSQEGLGSGGSTDTQYF
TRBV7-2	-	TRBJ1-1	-	TGTGCCAGCAGCTTAGTCCCCCTGAACACTGAAGCTTTCTTT	CASSLVPLNTEAFF
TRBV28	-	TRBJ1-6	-	TGTGCCAGCACCGCAGGGCGTAATTCACCCCTCCACTTT	CASTAGRNSPLHF
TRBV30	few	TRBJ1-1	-	TGTGCCTGGGACGGACTTCTGAACACTGAAGCTTTCTTT	CAWDGLLNTEAFF
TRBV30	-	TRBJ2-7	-	TGTGCCTGGAGTGTAGGGGGGATCTACGAGCAGTACTTC	CAWSVGGIYEQYF
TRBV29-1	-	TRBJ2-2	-	TGCAGCGTGAGGCAGGGACCGAACACCGGGGAGCTGTTTTTT	CSVRQGPNTGELFF
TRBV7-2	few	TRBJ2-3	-	TGTGCCAGCAGCTTCCCGACTAGTCGTCCCACTACGCAGTATTTT	CASSFPTSRPTTQYF
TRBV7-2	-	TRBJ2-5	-	TGTGCCAGCAGGCAGGATGCTGCAGGGACCCAGTACTTC	CASRQDAAGTQYF
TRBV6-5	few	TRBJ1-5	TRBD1	TGTGCCAGCAGCCTTTCGACAGGGGCAATGCCCCAGCATTTT	CASSLSTGAMPQHF
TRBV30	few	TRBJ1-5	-	TGTGCCTGGAGTTCCAGGGGCGGCAATCAGCCCCAGCATTTT	CAWSSRGGNQPQHF
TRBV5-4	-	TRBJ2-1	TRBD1	TGTGCCAGCAGCTCTCTGGACAGGGCCTACAATGAGCAGTTCTTC	CASSSLDRAYNEQFF
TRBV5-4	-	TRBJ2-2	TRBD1	TGTGCCAGCAGCCAGAAACCGGGACAGCGCTCCCAAAGGGGCACCGGGGAGCTGTTTTTT	CASSQKPGQRSQRGTGELFF
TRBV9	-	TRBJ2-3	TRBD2	TGTGCCAGCAGCCCAGGGACTAGCGGGGGCCTAGGGGGAACGCAGTATTTT	CASSPGTSGGLGGTQYF
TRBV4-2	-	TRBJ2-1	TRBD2	TGTGCCAGCAGCCCTGGGGGAGGGAGGGAGGTTGAGCAGTTCTTC	CASSPGGGREVEQFF
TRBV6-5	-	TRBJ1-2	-	TGTGCCAGCAGGAGACAGGATTCTGGCTACACCTTC	CASRRQDSGYTF
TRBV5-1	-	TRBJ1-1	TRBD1	TGCGCCAGCAGCTTCAGGACGACAGGGCCTGGCGATGCTTTCTTT	CASSFRTTGPGDAFF
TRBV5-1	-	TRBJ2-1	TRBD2	TGCGCCAGCACCGCTCAGTCGGCGACGGGAGGGCCCAATGAGCAGTTCTTC	CASTAQSATGGPNEQFF
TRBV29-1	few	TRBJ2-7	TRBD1	TGCAGCGTCCACGGGACAGAAAGTTCCTACGAGCAGTACTTC	CSVHGTESSYEQYF
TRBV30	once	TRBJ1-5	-	TGTGCCTGGAGTGAAAGCAATCAGCCCCAGACATTT	CAWSESNQPQTF
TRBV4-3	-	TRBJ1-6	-	TGCGCCAGCAGCACCCGGTCTCCTCCGGATTCACCCCTCCACTTT	CASSTRSPPDSPLHF
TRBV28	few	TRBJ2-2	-	TGTGCCAGCAGTTTAGCGGGATCCGGGGAGCTGTTTTTT	CASSLAGSGELFF
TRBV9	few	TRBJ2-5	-	TGTGCCAGCACCAGGGGTCCTCGAAAAGAGACCCAGTACTTC	CASTRGPRKETQYF
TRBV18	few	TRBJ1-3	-	TGTGCCAGCTCACCCACCCAAGGCTACTCTGGAAACACCATATATTTT	CASSPTQGYSGNTIYF
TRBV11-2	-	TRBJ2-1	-	TGTGCCAGCAGCCCACGACCCGAGGGCAATGAGCAGTTCTTC	CASSPRPEGNEQFF
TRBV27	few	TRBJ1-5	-	TGTGCCAGCAGATCGAGGGGTTTCAATCAGCCCCAGCATTTT	CASRSRGFNQPQHF
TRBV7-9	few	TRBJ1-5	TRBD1	TGTGCCAGCAGCGACTCCGGGACAGGGTATCAGCCCCAGCATTTT	CASSDSGTGYQPQHF
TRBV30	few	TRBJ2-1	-	TGTGCCTGGAGTGGGAGGGGTTCCTACAATGAGCAGTTCTTC	CAWSGRGSYNEQFF
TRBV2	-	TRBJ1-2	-	TGTGCCAGCAGTAAACAGGGCCTCGGCTATGGCTACACCTTC	CASSKQGLGYGYTF
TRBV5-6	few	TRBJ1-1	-	TGTGCCAGCAGCTTGTCCCCGGGACGGTTGAACACTGAAGCTTTCTTT	CASSLSPGRLNTEAFF
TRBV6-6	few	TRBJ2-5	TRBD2	TGTGCCAGCAGCCAGCAGACTAGCGGAGGAGAGACCCAGTACTTC	CASSQQTSGGETQYF
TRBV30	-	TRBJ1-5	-	TGTGCCCTCACGGGGCAGGGGTTCAATCAGCCCCAGCATTTT	CALTGQGFNQPQHF
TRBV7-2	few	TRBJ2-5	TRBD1	TGTGCCAGCACCCAGACAGGGATCATGGAGACCCAGTACTTC	CASTQTGIMETQYF
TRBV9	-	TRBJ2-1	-	TGTGCCAGCAGCGTAGGAGGTAGGCATGAGCAGTTCTTC	CASSVGGRHEQFF
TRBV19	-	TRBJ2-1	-	TGTGCCAGTAGTAGACCGAGTCTAGCAATCCATGAGCAGTTCTTC	CASSRPSLAIHEQFF
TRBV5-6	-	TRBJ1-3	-	TGTGCCAGCAGATCCGTGTCCGGTGGAAACACCATATATTTT	CASRSVSGGNTIYF
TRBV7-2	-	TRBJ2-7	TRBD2	TGTGCCAGCAGCTCCAGGACTAGACGGGGAGAGCAGTACTTC	CASSSRTRRGEQYF
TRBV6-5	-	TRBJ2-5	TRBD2	TGTGCCAGCAGTTACACACTAGCGGGGTCCCAAGAGACCCAGTACTTC	CASSYTLAGSQETQYF
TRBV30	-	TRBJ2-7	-	TGTGCCTGGAGTGTATCGGGGAACGAGCAGTACTTC	CAWSVSGNEQYF
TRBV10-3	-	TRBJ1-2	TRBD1	TGTGCCATCAGTGAGTCGAAACAGGGGTATGGCTACACCTTC	CAISESKQGYGYTF
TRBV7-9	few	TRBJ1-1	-	TGTGCCAGCAGCTTACCCCCGTGGGACACTGGGGCTTTCTTT	CASSLPPWDTGAFF
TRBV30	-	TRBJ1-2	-	TGTGCCTGGAGCGCAACAGGGCCCTATGGCTACACCTTC	CAWSATGPYGYTF
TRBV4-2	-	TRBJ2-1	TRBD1	TGTGCCAGCAGCCAGGGGACAGGGGGCGGGGAGCAGTTCTTC	CASSQGTGGGEQFF
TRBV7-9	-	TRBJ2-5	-	TGTGCCAGCAGCTTAGTGCCCCTAGAGACCCAGTACTTC	CASSLVPLETQYF
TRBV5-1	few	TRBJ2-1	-	TGCGCCAGCAGCTTGGGGGGGATGACCCAGAACCCCCACAATGAGCAGTTCTTC	CASSLGGMTQNPHNEQFF
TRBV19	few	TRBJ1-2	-	TGTGCCTGTAGCAGGGGTGACTATGGCTACACCTTC	CACSRGDYGYTF
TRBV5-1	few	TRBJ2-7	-	TGCGCCAGCAGCACCGATGGCCAGACCTACGAGCAGTACTTC	CASSTDGQTYEQYF
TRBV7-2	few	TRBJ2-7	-	TGTGCCAGCAGCTTCGTGCGTCCCTACGAGCAGTACTTC	CASSFVRPYEQYF
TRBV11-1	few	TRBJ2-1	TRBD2	TGTGCCAGCAGCGGAAGTTCTAGCGGGAGGGGGTACAATGAGCAGTTCTTC	CASSGSSSGRGYNEQFF
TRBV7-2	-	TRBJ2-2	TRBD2	TGTGCCAGCAGCTTAGGGCTAGCGGGAGGGGCCGGGGAGCTGTTTTTT	CASSLGLAGGAGELFF
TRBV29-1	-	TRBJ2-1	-	TGCAGCGTTGAGGCTAGCGTGAGCTCCTACAATGAGCAGTTCTTC	CSVEASVSSYNEQFF
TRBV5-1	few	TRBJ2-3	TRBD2	TGCGCCAGCAGCCCGGGACTAGCGGGGGGGACAGATACGCAGTATTTT	CASSPGLAGGTDTQYF